This T cell receptor beta chain was obtained from a study of blood T cell repertoires in COVID-19 (dated by TCRdb to between 2020 and 2021). Study-wide context: Samples covering the acute and convalescent phases of COVID-19 were provided by collaborators in the United States, Italy and Spain. The material from the prospective study consisted of cDNA or gDNA derived from T cells, B-cell-depleted T cells, or PBMCs. Deeply sampled blood TCRbeta repertoires from subjects exposed to, actively infected with, or recovered from COVID-19 were included in the dataset. A freely available public database, intended as a resource for researchers studying the immune response to SARS-CoV-2, is where the repertoires were released. The samples were drawn from two sources: the first 160 participants of the ongoing ImmuneRACE study, and about 1,300 subjects contributed by 6 global collaborators. Sample metadata almost always included a de-identified subject ID, COVID-19 status, age in years and sex. Where HLA class I and class II types were available, the types were taken from metadata supplied by the sample provider, not from assay-based typing. The investigation overall reported the following: How much clinical and demographic metadata was included differed by source and by participant, and the metadata was provided uncurated.

As concerns this clone: What this receptor recognizes is not known. No base quality information exists; no much larger clone differs at one position.

TCRbeta CDR3 regions were amplified from genomic DNA using the immunoSEQ Assay, a bias-controlled multiplex PCR. The original pipeline was this. Within the assay, amplification of reference gene primers was used to estimate how many nucleated cells each sample contained. Sequence reads were collapsed and filtered to measure the absolute abundance of every unique TCRbeta CDR3 rearrangement. For each sample, productive Simpson clonality was calculated as the square root of Simpson's diversity index across productive rearrangements. TCRdb took this table from immuneACCESS and kept in-frame rearrangements with V and J called. Such tables lack part of the clones; where checked against another copy, unresolved V genes explain under half of the gap, and the rest is unexplained. For V, J and clone size, that table is used; D and trimming come from the DNA. Within this sample are tens of thousands of clones, with about 80% of them counted one time only. The ten largest clones represent 25% to 30% of the sample.

Collaborating institutions collected whole blood in K2EDTA tubes following their own protocols. For TCRbeta analysis, collaborators shipped samples as frozen whole blood, isolated PBMCs, or DNA extracted from either of those sample types. Material: peripheral blood. The clonotype comes from a human donor in a cohort sampled during active COVID-19.

The CDR3 corresponds to CASSLTPLGYEQYF. The sequence in DNA is TGTGCCAGCAGTCTGACTCCCCTAGGCTACGAGCAGTACTTC. The chain was built from TRBV6-5 and TRBJ2-7; the D gene lacks a confident call. The germline V gene gives CDR1 as MNHEY and CDR2 as SVGAGI. V gives up 5 bases and J gives up 3 bases, and the segment between their germline ends measures 14 bases. CDR3 length: 14 amino acids, cysteine to phenylalanine. Just the 42-base CDR3 DNA is kept, in frame starting at base 1.